Listed here is a single T cell receptor beta chain. This clone's antigen is unknown. Within one base of it there is no much larger clone, and no base qualities were kept. The data stem from a study of immune characteristics of hereditary and idiopathic chronic pancreatitis. Background for the entire study: Local immune cells and TCRbeta repertoires in the pancreas were profiled in this study for hereditary and idiopathic chronic pancreatitis, with control organ donor pancreases used for comparison. In total, about 5 control pancreases, about seven hereditary chronic pancreatitis pancreases and roughly six idiopathic chronic pancreatitis pancreases underwent TCRbeta sequencing. The gDNA-based approach was selected because the approach required minimal in vitro experimental manipulation of T cells infiltrating the pancreas.

The research as a whole found: Hereditary and idiopathic chronic pancreatitis differed in Vbeta-Jbeta gene family usage, including TRBV10, TRBV19, TRBV23 and TRBV5. Compared with controls, both chronic pancreatitis groups had significantly higher TCRbeta repertoire diversity and lower clonality. Chronic pancreatitis caused by alcohol use was not included in the study. Among fewer than 15 chronic pancreatitis patients, a positive correlation was found between numbers of productive TCR rearrangements and disease severity scores. Because patient tissue could be obtained only at the time of TPIAT, immune findings may have been influenced by differences in disease duration.

Chronic pancreatitis pancreas tissue came from patients undergoing total pancreatectomy with islet autotransplantation (TPIAT). No known history of diabetes was present in the included chronic pancreatitis patients. Genomic DNA was extracted directly from bulk pancreas tissue, without T cell sorting, for TCRbeta sequencing. No particular cause of disease was identified in the patients with idiopathic chronic pancreatitis. Pancreas tissues from patients and organ donors were collected consecutively at two US centers. The library was produced with the immunoSEQ multiplex PCR assay. The TCRbeta CDR3 region and neighboring sequences were amplified from pancreatic genomic DNA and then sequenced. In the authors' own workflow: Repertoire diversity was assessed as a mean normalized Shannon-Wiener index, together with productive clonality and counts of productive rearrangements. The nonparametric Mann-Whitney U test was used to compare repertoire metrics between the control and chronic pancreatitis groups. A shared clonotype was defined as a CDR3beta sequence with the same amino acid composition and length across subjects. TCRdb re-hosts the immuneACCESS table, in-frame sequences only. Its copies lack some clones; in the studies checked, an unresolved V gene accounts for under half of them, and the cause for the rest is not known. V and J calls and clone size are given by that table; D and trimming were obtained from the DNA. The sample yields about 2,000 clones; around four fifths were counted once. The leading ten clones occupy roughly 17% of the sample.

V sheds 2 bases and J sheds 5 bases, leaving 18 bases between their ends. CDR1 and CDR2 are read off the germline V gene as MDHEN and SYDVKM. From its cysteine to its phenylalanine, the CDR3 spans 16 amino acids. Just CDR3 DNA is preserved here, 48 bases in frame from base 1. The receptor was isolated from a human donor with chronic pancreatitis. Sequenced material: pancreas tissue with idiopathic chronic pancreatitis. The sample's cell subset or site, from its label and the paper: chronic pancreatitis without an identified cause. In this chain, TRBV28 is recombined with TRBJ1-2; matching of 5 bases hints at TRBD1 as the D gene. In nucleotides, the sequence is TGTGCCAGCAGTTTAGAGACAGTGGGACCGCGGTATGGCTACACCTTC. Its protein reads: CASSLETVGPRYGYTF.